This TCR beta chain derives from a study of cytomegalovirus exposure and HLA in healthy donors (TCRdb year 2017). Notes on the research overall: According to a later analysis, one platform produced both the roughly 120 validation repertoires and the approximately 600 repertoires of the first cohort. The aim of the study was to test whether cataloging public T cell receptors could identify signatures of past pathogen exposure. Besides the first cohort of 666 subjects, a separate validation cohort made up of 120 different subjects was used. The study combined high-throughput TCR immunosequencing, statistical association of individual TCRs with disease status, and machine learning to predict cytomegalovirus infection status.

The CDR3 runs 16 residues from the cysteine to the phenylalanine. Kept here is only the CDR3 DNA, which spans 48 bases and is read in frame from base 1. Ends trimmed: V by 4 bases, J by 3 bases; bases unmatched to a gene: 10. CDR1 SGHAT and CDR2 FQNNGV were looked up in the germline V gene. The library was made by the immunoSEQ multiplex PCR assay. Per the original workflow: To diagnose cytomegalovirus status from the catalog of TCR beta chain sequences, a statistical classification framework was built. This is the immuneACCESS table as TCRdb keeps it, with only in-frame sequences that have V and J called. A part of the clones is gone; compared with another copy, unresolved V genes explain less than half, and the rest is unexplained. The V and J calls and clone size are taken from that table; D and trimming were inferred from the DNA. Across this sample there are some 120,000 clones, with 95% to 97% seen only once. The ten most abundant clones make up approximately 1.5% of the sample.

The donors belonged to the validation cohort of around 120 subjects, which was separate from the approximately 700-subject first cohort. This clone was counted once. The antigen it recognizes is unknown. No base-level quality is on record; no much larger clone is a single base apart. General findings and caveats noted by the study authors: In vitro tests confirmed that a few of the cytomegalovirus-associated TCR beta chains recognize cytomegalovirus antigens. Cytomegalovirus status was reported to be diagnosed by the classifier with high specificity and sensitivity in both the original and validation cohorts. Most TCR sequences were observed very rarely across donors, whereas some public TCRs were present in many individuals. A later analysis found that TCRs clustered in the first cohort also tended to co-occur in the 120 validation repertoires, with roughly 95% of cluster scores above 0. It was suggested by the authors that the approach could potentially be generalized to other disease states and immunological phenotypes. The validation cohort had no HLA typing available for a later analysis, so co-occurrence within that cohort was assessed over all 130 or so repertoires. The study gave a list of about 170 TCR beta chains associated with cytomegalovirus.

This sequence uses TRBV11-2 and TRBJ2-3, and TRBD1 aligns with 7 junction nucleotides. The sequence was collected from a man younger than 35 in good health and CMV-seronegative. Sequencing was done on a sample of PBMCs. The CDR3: CASSSSQGLMTDTQYF. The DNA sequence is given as TGTGCCAGCAGCTCGTCACAGGGGCTAATGACAGATACGCAGTATTTT.